This is a list of T cell receptor beta chains from one sample in a study of T cell changes during pregnancy in multiple sclerosis. The table came from immunoSEQ multiplex PCR; TCRdb's copy has only in-frame clones and leaves some out. The sample lists 28,000 or so clones, 90% to 95% occurring once. The sequencing used CD8+ T cells from peripheral blood mononuclear cells, collected before pregnancy. The receptors originated from a female donor with multiple sclerosis, enrolled in a pregnancy study. CDR3s include the opening cysteine and the closing phenylalanine or tryptophan. D genes are given only for firm matches. Expanded clones get a size class; other rows say once, few or many, or leave the size out.

j_gene | abundance | v_gene | d_gene | CDR3nt | CDR3aa
TRBJ1-1 | few | TRBV9 | - | TGTGCCAGCAGAGGGGGAGACACTGAAGCTTTCTTT | CASRGGDTEAFF
TRBJ2-5 | - | TRBV5-4 | - | TGTGCCAGCAGCTTCCTTGCGGAGCAAGAGACCCAGTACTTC | CASSFLAEQETQYF
TRBJ1-2 | - | TRBV5-8 | - | TGTGCCAGCAGCTTGGTGTTCCAGGGCTATGGCTACACCTTC | CASSLVFQGYGYTF
TRBJ2-5 | - | TRBV7-2 | TRBD1 | TGTGCCAGCAGCCCCGACAGGGGGCTAGAGACCCAGTACTTC | CASSPDRGLETQYF
TRBJ1-2 | - | TRBV7-9 | TRBD1 | TGTGCCAGCAGCCTAAGTGAGGGACAGGGGTACTATGGCTACACCTTC | CASSLSEGQGYYGYTF
TRBJ1-5 | - | TRBV7-9 | - | TGTGCCAGCGCCCCAGCGGGAGGGGGAAATCAGCCCCAGCATTTT | CASAPAGGGNQPQHF
TRBJ2-7 | - | TRBV6-1 | - | TGTGCCAGCAGTGATTTCGCCACTAGCTACGAGCAGTACTTC | CASSDFATSYEQYF
TRBJ1-1 | - | TRBV6-5 | - | TGTGCCAGCAGCCCCTTAGGGACAACCGAAGCTTTCTTT | CASSPLGTTEAFF
TRBJ1-1 | - | TRBV11-2 | - | TGTGCCAGCAGCCAAAACAGGGCCACTGAAGCTTTCTTT | CASSQNRATEAFF
TRBJ2-1 | - | TRBV5-4 | TRBD2 | TGTGCCAGCAGGCTTCTAGGGACTAGCGGTTACAATGAGCAGTTCTTC | CASRLLGTSGYNEQFF
TRBJ2-1 | once | TRBV6-5 | - | TGTGCCAGCAGTTACTACCAGGATTCCTACAATGAGCAGTTCTTC | CASSYYQDSYNEQFF
TRBJ2-7 | - | TRBV27 | TRBD1 | TGTGCCAGCAGTTTAGGGACAGGGGCCTACGAGCAGTACTTC | CASSLGTGAYEQYF
TRBJ1-2 | once | TRBV27 | TRBD1 | TGTGCCAGCATGCCCAGGGGGGAAAACTATGGCTACACCTTC | CASMPRGENYGYTF
TRBJ2-5 | - | TRBV5-1 | - | TGCGCCAGCAGCTTTTATGAGTTCCAAGAGACCCAGTACTTC | CASSFYEFQETQYF
TRBJ2-7 | - | TRBV10-2 | TRBD2 | TGCGCCAGCAGTGAGTCGGGTAGCGGGAGCCACCCTTCCTACGAGCAGTACTTC | CASSESGSGSHPSYEQYF
TRBJ2-7 | - | TRBV7-6 | - | TGTGCCAGCAGGGGGCCGGGGGACCTAAACGAGCAGTACTTC | CASRGPGDLNEQYF
TRBJ2-7 | - | TRBV4-3 | TRBD1 | TGCGCCAGCAGCCCCCGATGGCAGGGGGCCGACGAGCAGTACTTC | CASSPRWQGADEQYF
TRBJ2-7 | - | TRBV4-2 | TRBD2 | TGTGCCAGCAGCCAACCGGGACTAGGTGCCCACGAGCAGTACTTC | CASSQPGLGAHEQYF
TRBJ2-2 | - | TRBV19 | - | TGTGCCAGTGGTACAGGGATCCCCACCGGGGAGCTGTTTTTT | CASGTGIPTGELFF
TRBJ2-7 | - | TRBV27 | - | TGTGCCAGCAGTGAGCGGGCCCCTCTCTCCTACGAGCAGTACTTC | CASSERAPLSYEQYF